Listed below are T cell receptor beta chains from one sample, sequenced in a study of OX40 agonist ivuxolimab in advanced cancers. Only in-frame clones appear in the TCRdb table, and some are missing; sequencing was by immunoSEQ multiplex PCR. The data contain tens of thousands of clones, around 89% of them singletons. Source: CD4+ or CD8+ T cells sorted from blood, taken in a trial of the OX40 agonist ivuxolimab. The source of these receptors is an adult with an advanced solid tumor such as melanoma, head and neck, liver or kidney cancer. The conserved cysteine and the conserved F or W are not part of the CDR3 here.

CDR3aa: ASSFSGTGQETQY
v_gene: TRBV7-2

CDR3aa: ASSYSPADLSYGYT
v_gene: TRBV6-5

CDR3aa: ATSKRGKIQETQY
v_gene: TRBV15

CDR3aa: ASSQPRLRFWGYT
v_gene: TRBV13

CDR3aa: ASSQEPRQVGTQY
v_gene: TRBV4-2

CDR3aa: ASSFPQVGEQWSEETQY
v_gene: TRBV7-2

CDR3aa: ASSIMRGRYNEQF
v_gene: TRBV19

CDR3aa: ASSQVWGELYNEQF
v_gene: TRBV4-1

CDR3aa: ASSSDFSEKLF
v_gene: TRBV7-6

CDR3aa: ASSPGQEETQY
v_gene: TRBV14

CDR3aa: ASSPKLAGGPDEQF
v_gene: TRBV27

CDR3aa: ASSTTGGRVDTEAF
v_gene: TRBV7-8